This record concerns one T cell receptor beta chain sequence. This sample is drawn from a study of blood T cell repertoires in COVID-19. About the research overall: Material from acute and convalescent COVID-19 was sourced from the United States, Italy and Spain. The cDNA or gDNA used as material had been derived from T cells, B-cell-depleted T cells, or PBMCs.

Authors' data handling: Estimation of nucleated cell counts was performed using reference gene primer amplification. Assay: immunoSEQ multiplex PCR; the TCRdb copy retains only in-frame clones and omits some. That table gives V, J and clone size, and the DNA gave D and trimming. The profile shows a few hundred thousand clones, less than 85% of them singletons. This CDR3 has 14 amino acids. Germline values: CDR1 SGHNT, CDR2 YYREEE (reference sequence). Trimming cost V 4 bases and J 8 bases; bases outside gene matches: 11. The sequenced sample was peripheral blood. This TCR came from a man aged 55 to 69 who had recovered from COVID-19. The V gene is TRBV5-4, the J gene TRBJ1-2; 7 bases match TRBD1. The CDR3 DNA sequence: TGTGCCAGCAGCCTCCGGGACAGAGTGATAGGCTACACCTTC. Translation gives CASSLRDRVIGYTF.